Listed below are T cell receptor beta chains from one sample, sequenced in a study of CD8+ T cells in alopecia areata. This table comes from immunoSEQ multiplex PCR, and its TCRdb copy is limited to in-frame clones, with some not included. The top ten hold more than 1% of the sample, which has some 210,000 clones, under 70% seen once. Sequencing used CD4+ T cells sorted from blood, obtained at approximately week 44, from a patient treated with tofacitinib. All receptors derive from a human donor with alopecia areata. The CDR3 runs from the conserved cysteine through the conserved F or W. A D gene is named only where the DNA matches it firmly. Clone sizes are given selectively: once, few, many, or a class where the clone is expanded.

>TRBJ1-6|TRBV30|-|-
CAWRSGRKISPLHF
TGTGCCTGGAGGTCCGGGAGGAAAATTTCACCCCTCCACTTT
>TRBJ2-1|TRBV4-3|-|-
CASSQEVQANEQFF
TGCGCCAGCAGCCAAGAAGTTCAAGCGAATGAGCAGTTCTTC
>TRBJ1-2|TRBV27|TRBD1|few
CASSLTVGQGGYTF
TGTGCCAGCAGTTTAACCGTCGGACAGGGTGGCTACACCTTC
>TRBJ1-4|TRBV29-1|TRBD1|-
CSVEGTGVEKLFF
TGCAGCGTTGAGGGGACAGGGGTTGAAAAACTGTTTTTT
>TRBJ1-5|TRBV30|-|once
CAIQPQHF
TGTGCCATTCAACCCCAGCATTTT
>TRBJ2-1|TRBV2|TRBD1|-
CASGDSLYNEQFF
TGTGCCAGCGGGGACAGCCTCTACAATGAGCAGTTCTTC
>TRBJ2-7|TRBV20-1|TRBD1|-
CSARSGQAQYF
TGCAGTGCTAGATCCGGACAGGCCCAGTACTTC
>TRBJ1-6|TRBV7-2|-|-
CASSLNQVSPLHF
TGTGCCAGCAGCTTAAATCAGGTTTCTCCCCTCCACTTT
>TRBJ2-7|TRBV25-1|-|few
CASSEMAGRDEQYF
TGTGCCAGCAGTGAAATGGCCGGGCGGGACGAGCAGTACTTC
>TRBJ2-5|TRBV10-3|TRBD1|-
CAISVEGAQETQYF
TGTGCCATCAGTGTAGAGGGGGCTCAAGAGACCCAGTACTTC
>TRBJ2-3|TRBV5-6|TRBD2|-
CASSFRDYTDTQYF
TGTGCCAGCAGCTTTCGGGACTACACAGATACGCAGTATTTT
>TRBJ1-1|TRBV15|-|once
CATSRAQTSTTEAFF
TGTGCCACCAGCAGAGCCCAGACGAGTACCACTGAAGCTTTCTTT
>TRBJ1-1|TRBV6-1|-|-
CASSEMSDANTEAFF
TGTGCCAGCAGTGAAATGAGCGACGCGAACACTGAAGCTTTCTTT
>TRBJ2-2|TRBV29-1|TRBD1|few
CSVDGQGSAGELFF
TGCAGCGTTGACGGACAGGGTTCCGCTGGGGAGCTGTTTTTT
>TRBJ1-5|TRBV2|TRBD1|-
CASTPGTGTQPQHF
TGTGCCAGTACCCCCGGGACAGGGACCCAGCCCCAGCATTTT
>TRBJ2-5|TRBV9|TRBD1|-
CASSPSGDRKETQYF
TGTGCCAGCAGCCCTAGTGGGGACAGGAAAGAGACCCAGTACTTC
>TRBJ2-4|TRBV7-2|-|-
CASSLSTNSKNIQYF
TGTGCCAGCAGCTTATCGACTAACAGCAAAAACATTCAGTACTTC
>TRBJ2-7|TRBV5-1|TRBD1|-
CASSLGTGFGYEQYF
TGCGCCAGCAGCTTGGGGACAGGCTTTGGCTACGAGCAGTACTTC
>TRBJ2-4|TRBV6-1|-|few
CASSEYRESKNIQYF
TGTGCCAGCAGTGAGTACAGGGAGTCCAAAAACATTCAGTACTTC
>TRBJ2-3|TRBV9|TRBD2|-
CASSVGLAGTDTQYF
TGTGCCAGCAGCGTAGGACTAGCGGGCACAGATACGCAGTATTTT
>TRBJ2-7|TRBV29-1|-|-
CSVETPGHTAPYEQYF
TGCAGCGTTGAGACCCCGGGACACACCGCACCCTACGAGCAGTACTTC
>TRBJ2-7|TRBV6-6|TRBD1|-
CASKQGQASYEQYF
TGTGCCAGCAAGCAAGGACAGGCCTCCTACGAGCAGTACTTC